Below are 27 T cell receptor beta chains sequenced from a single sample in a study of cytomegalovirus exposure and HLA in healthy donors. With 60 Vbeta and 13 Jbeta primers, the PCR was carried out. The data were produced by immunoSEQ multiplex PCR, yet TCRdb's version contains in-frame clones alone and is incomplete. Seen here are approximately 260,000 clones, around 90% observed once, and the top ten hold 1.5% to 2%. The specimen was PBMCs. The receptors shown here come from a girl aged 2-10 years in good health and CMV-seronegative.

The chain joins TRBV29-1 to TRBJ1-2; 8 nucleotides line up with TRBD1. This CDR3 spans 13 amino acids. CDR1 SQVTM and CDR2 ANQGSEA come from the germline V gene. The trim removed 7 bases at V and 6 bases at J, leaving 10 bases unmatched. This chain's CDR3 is CSAQQGARDGYTF. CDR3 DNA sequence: TGCAGCGCCCAGCAGGGGGCGCGGGATGGCTACACCTTC.

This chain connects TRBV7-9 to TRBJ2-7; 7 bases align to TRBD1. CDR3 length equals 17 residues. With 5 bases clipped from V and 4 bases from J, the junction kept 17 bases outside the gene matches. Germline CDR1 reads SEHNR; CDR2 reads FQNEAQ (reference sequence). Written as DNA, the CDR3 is TGTGCCAGCAGCCATCCCCAAAAGGGGGCGTCAAGGTACGAGCAGTACTTC. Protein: CASSHPQKGASRYEQYF.

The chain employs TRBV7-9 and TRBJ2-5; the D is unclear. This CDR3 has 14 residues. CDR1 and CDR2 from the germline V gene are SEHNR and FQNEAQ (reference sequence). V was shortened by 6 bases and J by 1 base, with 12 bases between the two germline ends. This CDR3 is CASSPPASQETQYF. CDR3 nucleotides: TGTGCCAGCAGTCCGCCAGCGTCCCAAGAGACCCAGTACTTC.

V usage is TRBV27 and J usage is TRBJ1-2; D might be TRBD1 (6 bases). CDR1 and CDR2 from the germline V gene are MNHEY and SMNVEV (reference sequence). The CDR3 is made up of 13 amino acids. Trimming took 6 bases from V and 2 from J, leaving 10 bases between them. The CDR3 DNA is TGTGCCAGCAGGGGACAACTGAACTATGGCTACACCTTC. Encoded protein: CASRGQLNYGYTF.

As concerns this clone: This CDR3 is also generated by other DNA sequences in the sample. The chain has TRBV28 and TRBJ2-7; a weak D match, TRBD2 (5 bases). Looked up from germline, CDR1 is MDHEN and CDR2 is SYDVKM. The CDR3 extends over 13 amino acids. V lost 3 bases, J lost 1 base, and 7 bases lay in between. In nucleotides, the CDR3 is TGTGCCAGCAGTTTTTCGGGGTCCTACGAGCAGTACTTC. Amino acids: CASSFSGSYEQYF. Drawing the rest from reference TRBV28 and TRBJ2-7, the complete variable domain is DVKVTQSSRYLVKRTGEKVFLECVQDMDHENMFWYRQDPGLGLRLIYFSYDVKMKEKGDIPEGYSVSREKKERFSLILESASTNQTSMYLCASSFSGSYEQYFGPGTRLTVT.

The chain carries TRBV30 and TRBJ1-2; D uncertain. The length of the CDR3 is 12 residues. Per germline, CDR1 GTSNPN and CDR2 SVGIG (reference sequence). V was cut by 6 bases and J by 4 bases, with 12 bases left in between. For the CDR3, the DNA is TGTGCCTGTGATCGGGGAGCCTATGGCTACACCTTC. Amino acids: CACDRGAYGYTF.

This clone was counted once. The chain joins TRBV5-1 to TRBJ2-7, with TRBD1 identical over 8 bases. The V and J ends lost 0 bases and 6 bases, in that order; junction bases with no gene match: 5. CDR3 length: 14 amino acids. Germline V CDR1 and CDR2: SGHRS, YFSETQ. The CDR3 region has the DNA TGCGCCAGCAGCTTGGGCCCCACAGGGGGCGAGCAGTACTTC. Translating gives CASSLGPTGGEQYF.

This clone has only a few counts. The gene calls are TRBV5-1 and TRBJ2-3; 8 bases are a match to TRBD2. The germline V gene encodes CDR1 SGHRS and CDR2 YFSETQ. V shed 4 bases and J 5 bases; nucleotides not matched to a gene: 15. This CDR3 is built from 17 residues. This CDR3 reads CASSRQGGVRGEDTQYF. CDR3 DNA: TGCGCCAGCAGCCGCCAAGGGGGAGTGCGGGGGGAAGATACGCAGTATTTT.

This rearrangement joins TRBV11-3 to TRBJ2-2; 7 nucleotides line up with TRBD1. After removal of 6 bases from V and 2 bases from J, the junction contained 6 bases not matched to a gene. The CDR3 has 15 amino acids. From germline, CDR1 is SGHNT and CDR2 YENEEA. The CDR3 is CASRGRDSNTGELFF. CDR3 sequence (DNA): TGTGCCAGCAGGGGCCGGGACAGTAACACCGGGGAGCTGTTTTTT.

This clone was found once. The CDR3 reads CASSQGRGIAGNTIYF. Written as DNA, the CDR3 is TGTGCCAGCAGCCAGGGCAGGGGGATTGCTGGAAACACCATATATTTT. V usage is TRBV6-6 and J usage is TRBJ1-3; 7 bases line up with TRBD1. V dropped 6 bases and J dropped 2; count of bases not matched to a gene: 10. CDR3 length: 16 residues. Germline loops: CDR1 MNHNY, CDR2 SVGAGI (reference sequence).

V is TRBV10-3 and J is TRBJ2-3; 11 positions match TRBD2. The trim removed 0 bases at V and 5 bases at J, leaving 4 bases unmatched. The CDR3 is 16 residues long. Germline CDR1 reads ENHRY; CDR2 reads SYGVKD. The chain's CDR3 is CAISESLAGVGDTQYF. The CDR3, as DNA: TGTGCCATCAGTGAGTCACTAGCGGGAGTCGGAGATACGCAGTATTTT.

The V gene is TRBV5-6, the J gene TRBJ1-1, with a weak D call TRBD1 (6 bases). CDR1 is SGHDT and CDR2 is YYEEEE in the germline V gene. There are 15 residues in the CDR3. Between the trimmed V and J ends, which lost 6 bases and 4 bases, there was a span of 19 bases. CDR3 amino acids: CASTRGPQGITEAFF. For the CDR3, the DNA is TGTGCCAGCACCCGTGGGCCCCAGGGGATCACTGAAGCTTTCTTT.

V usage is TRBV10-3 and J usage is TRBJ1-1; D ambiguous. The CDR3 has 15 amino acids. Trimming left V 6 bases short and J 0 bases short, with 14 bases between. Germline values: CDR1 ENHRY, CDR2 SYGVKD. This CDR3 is CAISEHSTMNTEAFF. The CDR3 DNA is TGTGCCATCAGCGAACACAGTACCATGAACACTGAAGCTTTCTTT.

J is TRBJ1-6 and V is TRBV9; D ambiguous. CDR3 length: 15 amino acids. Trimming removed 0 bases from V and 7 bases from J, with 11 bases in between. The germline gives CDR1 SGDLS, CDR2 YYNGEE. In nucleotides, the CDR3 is TGTGCCAGCAGCGTAGCTGCAGGTAACAATTCACCCCTCCACTTT. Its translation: CASSVAAGNNSPLHF. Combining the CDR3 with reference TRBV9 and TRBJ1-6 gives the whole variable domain DSGVTQTPKHLITATGQRVTLRCSPRSGDLSVYWYQQSLDQGLQFLIQYYNGEERAKGNILERFSAQQFPDLHSELNLSSLELGDSALYFCASSVAAGNNSPLHFGNGTRLTVT.

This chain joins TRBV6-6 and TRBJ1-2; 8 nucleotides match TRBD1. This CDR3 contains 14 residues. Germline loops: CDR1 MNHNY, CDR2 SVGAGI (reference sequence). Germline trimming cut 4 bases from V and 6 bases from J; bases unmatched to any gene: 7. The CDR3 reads CASSSLRGRDGYTF. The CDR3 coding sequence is TGTGCCAGCAGTTCCCTCAGGGGGCGCGATGGCTACACCTTC.

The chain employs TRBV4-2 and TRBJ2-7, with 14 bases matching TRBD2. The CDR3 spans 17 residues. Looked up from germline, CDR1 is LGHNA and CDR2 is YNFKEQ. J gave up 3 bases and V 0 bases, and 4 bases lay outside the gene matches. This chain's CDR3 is CASSQEGTSGSLYEQYF. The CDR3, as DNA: TGTGCCAGCAGCCAAGAAGGGACTAGCGGGAGCCTCTACGAGCAGTACTTC.

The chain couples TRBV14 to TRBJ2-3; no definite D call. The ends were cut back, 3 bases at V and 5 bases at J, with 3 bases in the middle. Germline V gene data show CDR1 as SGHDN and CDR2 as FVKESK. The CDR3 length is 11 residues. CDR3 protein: CASSHKDTQYF. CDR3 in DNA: TGTGCCAGCAGCCATAAAGATACGCAGTATTTT.

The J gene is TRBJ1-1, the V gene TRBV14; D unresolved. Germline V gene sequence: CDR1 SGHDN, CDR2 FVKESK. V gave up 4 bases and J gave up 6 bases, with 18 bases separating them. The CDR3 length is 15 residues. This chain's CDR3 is CASSLTDGVIAEAFF. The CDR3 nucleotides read TGTGCCAGCAGCCTCACAGACGGGGTCATAGCTGAAGCTTTCTTT. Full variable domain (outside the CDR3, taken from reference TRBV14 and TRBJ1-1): EAGVTQFPSHSVIEKGQTVTLRCDPISGHDNLYWYRRVMGKEIKFLLHFVKESKQDESGMPNNRFLAERTGGTYSTLKVQPAELEDSGVYFCASSLTDGVIAEAFFGQGTRLTVV.

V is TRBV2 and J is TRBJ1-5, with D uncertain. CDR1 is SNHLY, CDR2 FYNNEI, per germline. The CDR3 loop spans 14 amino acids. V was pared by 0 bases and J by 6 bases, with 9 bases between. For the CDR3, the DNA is TGTGCCAGCAGTGAAGCGCTTCAGCGTCAGCCCCAGCATTTT. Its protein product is CASSEALQRQPQHF.

This chain's CDR3 is CASSPQSSYEQYF. DNA of the CDR3: TGTGCCAGCAGCCCACAGTCCTCCTACGAGCAGTACTTC. The V call is TRBV9, the J call TRBJ2-7; D is ambiguous. The CDR3 is made up of 13 amino acids. CDR1 is SGDLS and CDR2 is YYNGEE in the germline V gene. V dropped 4 bases and J dropped 0 bases, with 8 bases sitting between them.

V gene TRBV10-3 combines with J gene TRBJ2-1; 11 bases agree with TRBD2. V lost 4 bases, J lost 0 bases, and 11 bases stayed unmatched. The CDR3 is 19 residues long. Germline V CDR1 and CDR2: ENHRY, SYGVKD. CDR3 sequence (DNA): TGTGCCATCAGTGGCCGGACTAGCGGGCCTCCTAGCTCCTACAATGAGCAGTTCTTC. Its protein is CAISGRTSGPPSSYNEQFF.

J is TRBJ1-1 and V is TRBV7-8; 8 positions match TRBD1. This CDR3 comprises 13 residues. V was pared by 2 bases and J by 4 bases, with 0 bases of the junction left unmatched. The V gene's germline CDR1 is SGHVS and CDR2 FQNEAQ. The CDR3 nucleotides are TGTGCCAGCAGCTTAACAGGGGGCACTGAAGCTTTCTTT. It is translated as CASSLTGGTEAFF.

CDR3 region: CASKPPGQRGNTIYF. The CDR3 DNA is TGTGCCAGTAAGCCCCCGGGACAGCGAGGAAACACCATATATTTT. The chain joins TRBV19 to TRBJ1-3; 7 bases agree with TRBD1. Looked up from germline, CDR1 is LNHDA and CDR2 is SQIVND (reference sequence). Unmatched junction bases numbered 10, after V lost 7 bases and J lost 4 bases. CDR3 size: 15 residues.

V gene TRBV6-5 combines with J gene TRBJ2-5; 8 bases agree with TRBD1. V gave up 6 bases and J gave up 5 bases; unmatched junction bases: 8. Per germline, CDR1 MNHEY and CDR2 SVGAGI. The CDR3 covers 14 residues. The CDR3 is CASSSGTGLETQYF. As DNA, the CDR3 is TGTGCCAGCAGCTCCGGGACAGGTCTGGAGACCCAGTACTTC.

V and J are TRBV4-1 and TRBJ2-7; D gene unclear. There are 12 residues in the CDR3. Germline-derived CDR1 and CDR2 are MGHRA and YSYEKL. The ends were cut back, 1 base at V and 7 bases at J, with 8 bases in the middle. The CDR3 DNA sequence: TGCGCCAGCAGCCAAGGAGACATAGAGCAGTACTTC. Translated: CASSQGDIEQYF.

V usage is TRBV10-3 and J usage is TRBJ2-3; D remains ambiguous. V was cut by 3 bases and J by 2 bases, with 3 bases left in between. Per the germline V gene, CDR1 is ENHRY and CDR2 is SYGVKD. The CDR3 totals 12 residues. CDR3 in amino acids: CAISDFTDTQYF. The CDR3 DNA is TGTGCCATCAGTGACTTCACAGATACGCAGTATTTT.

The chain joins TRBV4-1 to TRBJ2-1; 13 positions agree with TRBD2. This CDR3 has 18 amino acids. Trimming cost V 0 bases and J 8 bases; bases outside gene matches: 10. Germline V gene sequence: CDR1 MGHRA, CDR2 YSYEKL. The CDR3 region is CASSQDHRTSGSRYEQFF. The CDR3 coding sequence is TGCGCCAGCAGCCAAGATCATCGGACTAGCGGGAGTAGGTATGAGCAGTTCTTC.